Listed below are T cell receptor beta chains from one sample, sequenced in a study of early T cells in non-severe SARS-CoV-2 infection. TCRdb called the 5' RACE reads again in MiXCR, with one record for every CDR3 protein. This sample has over 15,000 distinct CDR3 sequences, with 4% to 5.5% found just once. Material for sequencing was whole blood. The receptors were sampled from an adult who was a healthcare worker with PCR-confirmed SARS-CoV-2 infection or an uninfected control (not recorded which). Both conserved end residues are part of each CDR3. A D gene is named only where the DNA matches it firmly. Clone size is stated in some rows and not others, as once, few, many or a class when expanded.

J | D | size | V | DNA | CDR3
TRBJ1-1 | TRBD1 | few | TRBV14 | TGTGCCAGCAGCCCCCGCTGGGGACAGGGGGCGAGGACTGAAGCTTTCTTT | CASSPRWGQGARTEAFF
TRBJ2-1 | NA | NA | TRBV28 | TGTGCCAGCAGTTTGCTTCACAATGAGCAGTTCTTC | CASSLLHNEQFF
TRBJ1-1 | TRBD1 | many | TRBV18 | TGTGCCAGCTCACCGACGCAGGGGGGCACTGAAGCTTTCTTT | CASSPTQGGTEAFF
TRBJ2-2 | NA | few | TRBV5-1 | TGCGCCAGCAGCGTACAGGGCGTCCTTAACACCGGGGAGCTGTTTTTT | CASSVQGVLNTGELFF
TRBJ2-1 | TRBD2 | many | TRBV6-4 | TGTGCCCGAGCAGGCGGCGGGAGCCTCGATGAGCAGTTCTTC | CARAGGGSLDEQFF
TRBJ1-4 | NA | NA | TRBV5-3 | TGTGCCAGAAGCTTCATCAAGGGACGGTGGGAAAAACTGTTTTTT | CARSFIKGRWEKLFF
TRBJ2-2 | NA | many | TRBV15 | TGTGCCACCAGCGGTGATGGGGGGTTCGGGGAGCTGTTTTTT | CATSGDGGFGELFF
TRBJ2-7 | TRBD1 | many | TRBV19 | TGTGCCAGTAGTACCGGTGGGACAGGGGGCAACGAGCAGTACTTC | CASSTGGTGGNEQYF
TRBJ2-7 | NA | many | TRBV11-2 | TGTGCCAGCAGCTTAGCCCCAGGGTCCTACGAGCAGTACTTC | CASSLAPGSYEQYF
TRBJ2-7 | NA | medium-sized | TRBV28 | TGTGCCAGCAGATTACGGACAGGGACTACCTACGAGCAGTACTTC | CASRLRTGTTYEQYF
TRBJ2-3 | NA | few | TRBV7-9 | TGTGCCAGCAGCTTACAGGGGCGGAGCGCAGATACGCAGTATTTT | CASSLQGRSADTQYF